One sample yielded the 4 T cell receptor beta chains listed below, sequenced in a study of T-cell reconstitution after alpha-beta-depleted transplantation in children. Library preparation (for TCRbeta) was performed with unique molecular identifiers. MiXCR, run by TCRdb on the PCR reads, gives a single entry per CDR3 protein. The data contain hundreds of thousands of distinct CDR3 sequences, 30% to 35% of them singletons. Specimen: PBMCs from the stem cell graft donor, collected from the stem cell graft. All receptors derive from a human donor who donated a stem cell graft to a child with aplastic anemia.

The J gene is TRBJ1-5, the V gene TRBV4-1; TRBD1 matches 10 bases. The CDR3 is 15 residues long. The germline V gene encodes CDR1 MGHRA and CDR2 YSYEKL. With 1 base clipped from V and 4 bases from J, the junction kept 1 base outside the gene matches. CDR3 in amino acids: CASSQGGQGNQPQHF. Here the CDR3 DNA reads TGCGCCAGCAGCCAAGGGGGACAGGGGAATCAGCCCCAGCATTTT.

The chain is built from TRBV7-2 and TRBJ2-7; TRBD1 matches 7 bases. CDR1 is SGHTA, CDR2 FQGNSA, per germline. This CDR3 comprises 15 residues. V trimming: 6 bases; J trimming: 3 bases; junction bases outside the gene matches: 11. The CDR3 here is CASSFSGTVSYEQYF. The CDR3 bases are TGTGCCAGCAGTTTCTCCGGGACAGTTAGCTACGAGCAGTACTTC.

In this sample, this clonotype turned up many times. The chain links TRBV20-1 to TRBJ1-6; perhaps TRBD1 as D (5 bases). Trimming shortened V by 5 bases and J by 8 bases, and 19 bases separated the two germline ends. Germline V gene lookup returns CDR1 DFQATT and CDR2 SNEGSKA (reference sequence). The CDR3 consists of 15 residues. This chain's CDR3 is CSAARGGVSDSPLHF. The CDR3 DNA reads TGCAGTGCTGCTAGAGGAGGGGTTTCGGATTCACCCCTCCACTTT.

This clonotype was counted between two and nine times. The chain has TRBV20-1 and TRBJ2-7; tentatively, D is TRBD1 (6 bases). The CDR3 is 14 residues long. V was clipped by 6 bases and J by 2 bases, with 17 bases between them. Germline V gives CDR1 DFQATT, CDR2 SNEGSKA (reference sequence). The CDR3 DNA follows: TGCAGTGCATGGGGACACCCCGTCCCCTACGAGCAGTACTTC. As protein: CSAWGHPVPYEQYF.